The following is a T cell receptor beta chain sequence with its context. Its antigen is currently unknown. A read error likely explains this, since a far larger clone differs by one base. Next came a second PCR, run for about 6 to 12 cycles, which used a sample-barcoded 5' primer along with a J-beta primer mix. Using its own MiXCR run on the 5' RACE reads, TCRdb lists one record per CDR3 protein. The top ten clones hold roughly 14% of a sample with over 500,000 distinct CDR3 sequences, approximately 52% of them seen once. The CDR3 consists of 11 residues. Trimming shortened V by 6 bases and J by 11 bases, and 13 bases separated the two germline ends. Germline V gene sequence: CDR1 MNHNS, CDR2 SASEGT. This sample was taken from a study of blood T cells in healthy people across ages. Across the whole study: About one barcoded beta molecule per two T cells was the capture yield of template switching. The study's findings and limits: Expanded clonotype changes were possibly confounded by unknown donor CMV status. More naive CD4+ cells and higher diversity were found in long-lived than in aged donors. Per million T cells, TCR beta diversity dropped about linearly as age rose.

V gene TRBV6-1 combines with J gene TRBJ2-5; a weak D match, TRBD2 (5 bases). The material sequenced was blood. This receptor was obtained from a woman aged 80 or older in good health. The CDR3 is CASSGLNEQYF. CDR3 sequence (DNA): TGTGCCAGCAGCGGACTGAATGAGCAGTACTTC.